Reported below is one T cell receptor (beta chain). As yet, its antigen is unknown. The data belong to a study of cytomegalovirus exposure and HLA in healthy donors. Whole-study results and caveats: Follow-up analysis seemed to connect common viral pathogens with several of the most significant clusters identified.

With V trimmed by 6 bases and J by 1 base, 6 bases remained unmatched. This CDR3 comprises 15 residues. The germline V gene encodes CDR1 WSHSY and CDR2 SAAADI. PCR primers comprised 60 Vbeta and 13 Jbeta primers. The protocol was immunoSEQ multiplex PCR, while the TCRdb copy is restricted to in-frame clones and leaves out a portion. The sample lists under 250,000 clones, 70% to 80% occurring once. V gene TRBV10-2 combines with J gene TRBJ2-7; 10 bases are a match to TRBD1. The sequencing input was PBMCs. The sequence was obtained from a woman in her thirties in good health and CMV-seropositive. The CDR3 sequence is CASSGGQGGSYEQYF. The CDR3 DNA sequence: TGCGCCAGCAGCGGCGGACAGGGGGGATCCTACGAGCAGTACTTC.